This passage covers 12 T cell receptor beta chains from one sample sequenced in a study of blood T cell repertoires in COVID-19. Assay: immunoSEQ multiplex PCR; the TCRdb copy retains only in-frame clones and omits some. This table has about 70,000 clones, 81% appearing once. The sequenced sample consisted of peripheral blood. These receptors all come from a woman aged 70-85 years with acute or convalescent COVID-19.

CDR3 amino acids: CAIRRGEGYEQYF. CDR3 nucleotide sequence: TGTGCCATCAGGAGGGGGGAGGGCTACGAGCAGTACTTC. The rearrangement uses TRBV10-3 and TRBJ2-7; possible D gene TRBD2, 7 bases. The CDR3 length is 13 residues. V was cut by 6 bases and J by 3 bases, with 12 bases left in between. Germline assignment: CDR1 ENHRY and CDR2 SYGVKD.

The rearrangement links TRBV6-5 to TRBJ2-7; TRBD2 is a possible D gene (5 bases). V was clipped by 0 bases and J by 4 bases, with 10 bases between them. The germline gives CDR1 MNHEY, CDR2 SVGAGI. The CDR3 sequence is 14 residues long. CDR3 residues: CASSYSSPGYEQYF. CDR3 sequence (DNA): TGTGCCAGCAGTTACTCAAGTCCGGGGTACGAGCAGTACTTC.

This clone came up a few times. V usage is TRBV5-4 and J usage is TRBJ1-2; D is perhaps TRBD1 (5 bases). Germline values: CDR1 SGHNT, CDR2 YYREEE (reference sequence). With 4 bases removed from V and 5 bases from J, the gap between germline ends came to 18 bases. The CDR3 length is 15 residues. CDR3 bases: TGTGCCAGCAGCGAAGACAGAATTGAACCTTATGGCTACACCTTC. Translation: CASSEDRIEPYGYTF.

This rearrangement joins TRBV28 to TRBJ1-1; no clear D. In germline, CDR1 is MDHEN, CDR2 SYDVKM. The CDR3 runs to 13 residues. The V and J ends lost 5 bases and 0 bases respectively, with 7 bases between them. This chain's CDR3 is CASSPLVNTEAFF. CDR3 bases: TGTGCCAGCAGTCCGTTAGTGAACACTGAAGCTTTCTTT. Combining the CDR3 with reference TRBV28 and TRBJ1-1 gives the whole variable domain DVKVTQSSRYLVKRTGEKVFLECVQDMDHENMFWYRQDPGLGLRLIYFSYDVKMKEKGDIPEGYSVSREKKERFSLILESASTNQTSMYLCASSPLVNTEAFFGQGTRLTVV.

The CDR3 nucleotides are TGTGCCAGTAGTATAGGGGTGGAGACTGAAGCTTTCTTT. It encodes CASSIGVETEAFF. The chain combines TRBV19 with TRBJ1-1; D remains unclear. Germline V gives CDR1 LNHDA, CDR2 SQIVND (reference sequence). There are 13 residues in the CDR3. Trimming removed 1 base at V and 5 bases at J, with 8 bases between.

V usage is TRBV7-8 and J usage is TRBJ1-1; no reliable D call. The V and J ends lost 5 bases and 1 base respectively, with 8 bases between them. Germline V gene lookup returns CDR1 SGHVS and CDR2 FQNEAQ. The CDR3 length is 13 residues. Here the CDR3 reads CASSPTGNTEAFF. The CDR3 region has the DNA TGTGCCAGCAGCCCCACCGGGAACACTGAAGCTTTCTTT.

The chain combines TRBV15 with TRBJ2-7; D unresolved. Trimming shortened V by 1 base and J by 4 bases, and 14 bases separated the two germline ends. There are 15 residues in the CDR3. Germline V gene sequence: CDR1 LNHNV, CDR2 YYDKDF (reference sequence). CDR3 in DNA: TGTGCCACCAGCAGAGGTCGTGCGAACGATTACGAGCAGTACTTC. Its translation is CATSRGRANDYEQYF.

This chain joins TRBV5-6 and TRBJ2-7; 10 bases agree with TRBD1. The CDR3 has 16 amino acids. J gave up 6 bases and V 3 bases, and 12 bases lay outside the gene matches. The germline V gene encodes CDR1 SGHDT and CDR2 YYEEEE. This chain's CDR3 is CASSSSGTGVLGEQYF. As DNA, the CDR3 is TGTGCCAGCAGCTCTTCCGGGACAGGGGTTCTTGGCGAGCAGTACTTC.

This chain links TRBV29-1 with TRBJ2-1, with D perhaps matching TRBD2 (5 bases). Trimming took off 4 bases at V and 3 bases at J, with 13 bases between the two ends. CDR1 and CDR2 (germline): SQVTM, ANQGSEA. The CDR3 spans 14 residues. CDR3 sequence: CSVVRPGSYNEQFF. DNA for the CDR3: TGCAGCGTTGTTCGCCCGGGGAGCTACAATGAGCAGTTCTTC.

The J gene is TRBJ2-7, the V gene TRBV7-3; unclear D gene. Germline-derived CDR1 and CDR2 are SGHTA and FQGTGA. The CDR3 totals 15 residues. V lost 1 base and J 3 bases, leaving 13 bases between the germline ends. CDR3 sequence: CASSLRAGVIYEQYF. The DNA for the CDR3 is TGTGCCAGCAGCTTAAGGGCCGGCGTGATCTACGAGCAGTACTTC.

The chain links TRBV27 to TRBJ1-1, with 8 bases matching TRBD1. Germline values: CDR1 MNHEY, CDR2 SMNVEV (reference sequence). V gave up 3 bases and J gave up 1 base; unmatched junction bases: 1. The CDR3 length is 14 residues. CDR3 nucleotide sequence: TGTGCCAGCAGTTTGGGACAGGCGAACACTGAAGCTTTCTTT. This translates into CASSLGQANTEAFF.

In DNA, the CDR3 is TGTGCCAGCAGCTTAGATTTACAGGACAGGGACCTCTATGGCTACACCTTC. It translates to CASSLDLQDRDLYGYTF. This sequence joins TRBV7-2 and TRBJ1-2; 8 nucleotides match TRBD1. V was clipped by 1 base and J by 4 bases; unmatched bases: 11. The CDR3 spans 17 residues. The germline V gene has CDR1 SGHTA and CDR2 FQGNSA.